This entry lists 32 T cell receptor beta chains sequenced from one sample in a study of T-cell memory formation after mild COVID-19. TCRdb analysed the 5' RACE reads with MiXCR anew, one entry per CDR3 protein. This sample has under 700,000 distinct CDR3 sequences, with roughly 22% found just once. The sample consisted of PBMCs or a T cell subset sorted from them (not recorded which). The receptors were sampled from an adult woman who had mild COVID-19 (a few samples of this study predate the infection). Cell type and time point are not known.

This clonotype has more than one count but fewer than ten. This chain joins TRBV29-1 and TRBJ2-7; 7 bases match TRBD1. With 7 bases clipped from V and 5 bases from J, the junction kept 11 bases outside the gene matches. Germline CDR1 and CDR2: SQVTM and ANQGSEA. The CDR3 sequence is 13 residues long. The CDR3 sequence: CSGRQGLGHEQYF. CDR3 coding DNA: TGCAGCGGAAGACAGGGTTTGGGACACGAGCAGTACTTC.

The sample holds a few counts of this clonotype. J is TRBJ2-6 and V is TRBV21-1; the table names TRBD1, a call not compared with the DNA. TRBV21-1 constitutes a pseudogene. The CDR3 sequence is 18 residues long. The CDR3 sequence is CASSKGDRILSGANVLTF. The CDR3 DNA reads TGTGCCAGCAGCAAGGGGGACAGGATCCTATCTGGGGCCAACGTCCTGACTTTC.

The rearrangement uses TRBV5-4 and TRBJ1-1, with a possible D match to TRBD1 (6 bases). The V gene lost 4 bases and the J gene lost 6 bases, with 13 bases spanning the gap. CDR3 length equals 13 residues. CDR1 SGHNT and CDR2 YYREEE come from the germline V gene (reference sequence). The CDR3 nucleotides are TGTGCCAGCAGCCCTACAGGGACCTCTGAAGCTTTCTTT. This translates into CASSPTGTSEAFF.

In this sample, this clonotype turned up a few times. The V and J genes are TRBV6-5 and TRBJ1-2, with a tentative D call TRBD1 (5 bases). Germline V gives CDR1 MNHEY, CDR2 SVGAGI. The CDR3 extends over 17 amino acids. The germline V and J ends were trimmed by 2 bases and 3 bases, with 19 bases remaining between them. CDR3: CASSYHSPGELHYGYTF. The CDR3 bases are TGTGCCAGCAGTTACCACTCTCCGGGGGAACTCCACTATGGCTACACCTTC.

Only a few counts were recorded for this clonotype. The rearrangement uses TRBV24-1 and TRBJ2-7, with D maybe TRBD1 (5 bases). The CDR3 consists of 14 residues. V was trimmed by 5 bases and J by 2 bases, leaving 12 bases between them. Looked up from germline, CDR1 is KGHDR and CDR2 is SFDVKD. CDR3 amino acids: CATSALQEPYEQYF. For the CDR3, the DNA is TGTGCCACCAGTGCCTTACAGGAGCCCTACGAGCAGTACTTC.

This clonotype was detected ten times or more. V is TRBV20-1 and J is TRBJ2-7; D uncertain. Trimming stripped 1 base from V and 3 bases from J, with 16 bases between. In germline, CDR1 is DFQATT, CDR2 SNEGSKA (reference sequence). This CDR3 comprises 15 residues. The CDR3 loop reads CSARARPASLYEQYF. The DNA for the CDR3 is TGCAGTGCTAGAGCCCGCCCGGCCTCCCTCTACGAGCAGTACTTC.

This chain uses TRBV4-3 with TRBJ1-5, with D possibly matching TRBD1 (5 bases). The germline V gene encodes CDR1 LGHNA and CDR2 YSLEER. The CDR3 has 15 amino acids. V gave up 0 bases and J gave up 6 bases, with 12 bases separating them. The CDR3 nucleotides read TGCGCCAGCAGCCAAGATGGAGACAGCTTTCAGCCCCAGCATTTT. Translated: CASSQDGDSFQPQHF.

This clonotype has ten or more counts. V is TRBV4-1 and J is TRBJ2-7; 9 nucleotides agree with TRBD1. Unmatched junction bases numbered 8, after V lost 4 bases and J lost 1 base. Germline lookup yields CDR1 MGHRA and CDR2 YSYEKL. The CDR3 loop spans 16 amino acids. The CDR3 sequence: CASSPQPGQGSYEQYF. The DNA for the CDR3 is TGCGCCAGCAGCCCCCAACCGGGACAGGGTTCCTACGAGCAGTACTTC.

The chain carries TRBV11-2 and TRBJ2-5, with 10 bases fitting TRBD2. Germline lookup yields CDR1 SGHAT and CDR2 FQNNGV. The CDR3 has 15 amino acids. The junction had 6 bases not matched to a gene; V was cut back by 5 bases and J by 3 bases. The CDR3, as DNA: TGTGCCAGCAGCGCTAGCGGGGGAGTAAAAGAGACCCAGTACTTC. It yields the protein CASSASGGVKETQYF.

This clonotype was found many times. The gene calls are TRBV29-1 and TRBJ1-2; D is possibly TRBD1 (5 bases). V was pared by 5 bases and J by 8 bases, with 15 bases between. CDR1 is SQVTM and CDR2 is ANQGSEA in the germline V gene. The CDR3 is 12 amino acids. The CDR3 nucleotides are TGCAGCGTTTGGGACGGTCCTGGAGGCTACACCTTC. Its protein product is CSVWDGPGGYTF.

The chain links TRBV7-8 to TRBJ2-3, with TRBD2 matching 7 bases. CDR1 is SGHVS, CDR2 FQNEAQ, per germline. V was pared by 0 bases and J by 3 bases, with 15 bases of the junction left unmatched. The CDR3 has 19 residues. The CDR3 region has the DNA TGTGCCAGCAGCTTAGCCTTTGCTCAAGCGGGAAAAGGGACAGATACGCAGTATTTT. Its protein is CASSLAFAQAGKGTDTQYF.

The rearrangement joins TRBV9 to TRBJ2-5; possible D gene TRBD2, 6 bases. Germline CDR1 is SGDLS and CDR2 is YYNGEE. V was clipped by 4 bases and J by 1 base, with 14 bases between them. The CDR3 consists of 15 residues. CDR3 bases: TGTGCCAGCAGCATCGGGACTGTGGCCCAAGAGACCCAGTACTTC. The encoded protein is CASSIGTVAQETQYF.

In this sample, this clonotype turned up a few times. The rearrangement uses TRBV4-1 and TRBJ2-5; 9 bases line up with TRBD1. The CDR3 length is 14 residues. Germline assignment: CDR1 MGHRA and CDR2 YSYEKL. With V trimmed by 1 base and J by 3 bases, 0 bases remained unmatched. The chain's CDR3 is CASSQGDREETQYF. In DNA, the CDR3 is TGCGCCAGCAGCCAAGGGGACAGGGAAGAGACCCAGTACTTC.

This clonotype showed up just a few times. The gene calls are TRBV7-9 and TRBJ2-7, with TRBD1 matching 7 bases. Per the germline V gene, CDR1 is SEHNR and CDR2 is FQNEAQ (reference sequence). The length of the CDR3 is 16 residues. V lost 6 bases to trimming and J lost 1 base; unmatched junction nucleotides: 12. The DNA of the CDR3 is TGTGCCAGCAGTCCACAGACAGGGCTGCCTTCCTACGAGCAGTACTTC. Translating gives CASSPQTGLPSYEQYF. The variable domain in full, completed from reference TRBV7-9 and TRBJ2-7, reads DTGVSQNPRHKITKRGQNVTFRCDPISEHNRLYWYRQTLGQGPEFLTYFQNEAQLEKSRLLSDRFSAERPKGSFSTLEIQRTEQGDSAMYLCASSPQTGLPSYEQYFGPGTRLTVT.

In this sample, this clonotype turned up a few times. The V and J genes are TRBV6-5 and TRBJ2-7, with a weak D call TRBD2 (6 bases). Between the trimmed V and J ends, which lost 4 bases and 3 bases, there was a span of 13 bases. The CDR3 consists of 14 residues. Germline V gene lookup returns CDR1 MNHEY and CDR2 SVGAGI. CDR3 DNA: TGTGCCAGCAGTTCGGGACTCCTCCGCTACGAGCAGTACTTC. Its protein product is CASSSGLLRYEQYF.

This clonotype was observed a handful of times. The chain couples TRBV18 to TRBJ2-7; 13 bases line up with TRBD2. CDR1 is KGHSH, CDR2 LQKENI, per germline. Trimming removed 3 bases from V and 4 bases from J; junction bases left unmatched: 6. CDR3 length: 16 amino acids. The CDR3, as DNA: TGTGCCAGCTCACCCCGAGGACTAGCGGGAGAGTACGAGCAGTACTTC. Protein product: CASSPRGLAGEYEQYF.

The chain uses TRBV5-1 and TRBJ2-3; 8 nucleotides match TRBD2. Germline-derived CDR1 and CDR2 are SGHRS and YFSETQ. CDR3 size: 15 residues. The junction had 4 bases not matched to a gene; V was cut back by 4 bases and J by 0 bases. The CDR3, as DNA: TGCGCCAGCAGCAGGACTAGCCTAAGCACAGATACGCAGTATTTT. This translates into CASSRTSLSTDTQYF.

The DNA for the CDR3 is TGTGCCAGCTCTCCACAGTGGAACACTGAAGCTTTCTTT. It specifies CASSPQWNTEAFF. J is TRBJ1-1 and V is TRBV6-5; no clear D gene. CDR3 length: 13 residues. CDR1 is MNHEY, CDR2 SVGAGI, per germline. Trimming left V 8 bases short and J 1 base short, with 11 bases between.

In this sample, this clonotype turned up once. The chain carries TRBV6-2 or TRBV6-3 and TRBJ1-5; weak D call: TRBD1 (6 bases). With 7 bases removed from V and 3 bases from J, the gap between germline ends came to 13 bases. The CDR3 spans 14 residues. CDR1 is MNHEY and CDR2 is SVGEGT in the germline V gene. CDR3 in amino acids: CASTPTGTNQPQHF. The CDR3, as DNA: TGTGCCAGCACCCCGACAGGAACCAATCAGCCCCAGCATTTT.

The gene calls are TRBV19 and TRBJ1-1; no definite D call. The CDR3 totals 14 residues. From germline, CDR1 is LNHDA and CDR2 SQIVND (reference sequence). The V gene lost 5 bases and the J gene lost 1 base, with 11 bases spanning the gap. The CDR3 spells CASSRTSGNTEAFF. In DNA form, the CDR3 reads TGTGCCAGTAGTCGGACTAGCGGGAACACTGAAGCTTTCTTT.

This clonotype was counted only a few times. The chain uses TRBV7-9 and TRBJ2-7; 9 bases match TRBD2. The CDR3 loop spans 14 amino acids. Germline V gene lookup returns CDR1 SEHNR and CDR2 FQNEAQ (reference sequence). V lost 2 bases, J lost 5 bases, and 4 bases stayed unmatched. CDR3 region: CASSLPGLANEQYF. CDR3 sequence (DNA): TGTGCCAGCAGCTTACCGGGACTAGCTAACGAGCAGTACTTC.

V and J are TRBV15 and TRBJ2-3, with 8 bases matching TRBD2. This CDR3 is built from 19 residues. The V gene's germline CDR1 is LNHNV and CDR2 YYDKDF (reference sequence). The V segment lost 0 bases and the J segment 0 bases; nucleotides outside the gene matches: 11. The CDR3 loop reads CATSRDGFSGDPSTDTQYF. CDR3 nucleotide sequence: TGTGCCACCAGCAGAGATGGATTTAGCGGGGATCCTAGCACAGATACGCAGTATTTT.

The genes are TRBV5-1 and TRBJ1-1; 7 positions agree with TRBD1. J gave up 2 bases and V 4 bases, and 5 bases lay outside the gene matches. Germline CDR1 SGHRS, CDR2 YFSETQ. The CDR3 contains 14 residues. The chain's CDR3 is CASSGGQFNTEAFF. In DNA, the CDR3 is TGCGCCAGCAGCGGGGGACAGTTTAACACTGAAGCTTTCTTT.

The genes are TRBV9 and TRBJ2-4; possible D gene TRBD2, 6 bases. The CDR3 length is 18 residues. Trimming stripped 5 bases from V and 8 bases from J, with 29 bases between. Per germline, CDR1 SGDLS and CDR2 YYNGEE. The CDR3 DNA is TGTGCCAGCAGATCGGGGGTAGGGACCGATAACGCCGGGGACATTCAGTACTTC. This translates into CASRSGVGTDNAGDIQYF.

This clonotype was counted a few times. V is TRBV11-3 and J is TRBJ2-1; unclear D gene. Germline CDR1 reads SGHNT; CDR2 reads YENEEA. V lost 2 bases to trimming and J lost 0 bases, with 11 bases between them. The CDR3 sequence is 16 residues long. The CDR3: CASSLMVGSSYNEQFF. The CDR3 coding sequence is TGTGCCAGCAGCTTAATGGTCGGATCCTCCTACAATGAGCAGTTCTTC.

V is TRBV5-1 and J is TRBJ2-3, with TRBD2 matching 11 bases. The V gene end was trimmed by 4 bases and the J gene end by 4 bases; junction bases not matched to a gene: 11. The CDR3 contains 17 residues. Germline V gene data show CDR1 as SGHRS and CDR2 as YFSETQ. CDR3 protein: CASSPGLTSGIADTQYF. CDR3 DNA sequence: TGCGCCAGCAGCCCCGGACTGACTAGCGGGATAGCAGATACGCAGTATTTT.

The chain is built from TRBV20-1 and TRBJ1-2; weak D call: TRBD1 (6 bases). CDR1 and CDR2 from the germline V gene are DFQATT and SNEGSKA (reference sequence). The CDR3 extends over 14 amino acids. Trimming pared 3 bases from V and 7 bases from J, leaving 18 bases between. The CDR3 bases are TGCAGTGCTAGGATAACCCGGGACAAGACTGGCTACACCTTC. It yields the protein CSARITRDKTGYTF.

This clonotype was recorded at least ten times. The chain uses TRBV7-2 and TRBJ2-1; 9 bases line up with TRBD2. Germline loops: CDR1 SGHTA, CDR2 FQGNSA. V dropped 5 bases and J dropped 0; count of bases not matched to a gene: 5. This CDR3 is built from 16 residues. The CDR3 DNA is TGTGCCAGCAGCCTTAGCGGGAGAGACTCCTACAATGAGCAGTTCTTC. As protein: CASSLSGRDSYNEQFF.

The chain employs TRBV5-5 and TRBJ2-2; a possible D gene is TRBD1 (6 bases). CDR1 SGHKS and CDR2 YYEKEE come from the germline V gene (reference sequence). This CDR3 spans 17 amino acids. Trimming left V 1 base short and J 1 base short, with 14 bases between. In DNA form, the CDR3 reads TGTGCCAGCAGCTTGAGGAGGAAACAGGGGAACACCGGGGAGCTGTTTTTT. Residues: CASSLRRKQGNTGELFF.

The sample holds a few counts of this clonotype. The CDR3 DNA reads TGTGCCAGCAGGGGCTCTAGCGGGGTCCAAGAGACCCAGTACTTC. Its protein is CASRGSSGVQETQYF. The rearrangement links TRBV5-4 to TRBJ2-5; 9 nucleotides match TRBD2. Per the germline V gene, CDR1 is SGHNT and CDR2 is YYREEE (reference sequence). There are 15 residues in the CDR3. V gave up 5 bases and J gave up 1 base; unmatched junction bases: 6. Looking up the rest from reference TRBV5-4 and TRBJ2-5 gives the full variable domain: ETGVTQSPTHLIKTRGQQVTLRCSSQSGHNTVSWYQQALGQGPQFIFQYYREEENGRGNFPPRFSGLQFPNYSSELNVNALELDDSALYLCASRGSSGVQETQYFGPGTRLLVL.

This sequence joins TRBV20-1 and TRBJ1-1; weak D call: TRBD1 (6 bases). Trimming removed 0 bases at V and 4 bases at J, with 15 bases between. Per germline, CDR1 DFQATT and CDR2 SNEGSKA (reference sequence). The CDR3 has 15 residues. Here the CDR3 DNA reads TGCAGTGCTAGAGACCCTGGACAGTGGAGCACTGAAGCTTTCTTT. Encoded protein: CSARDPGQWSTEAFF.

CDR3 in DNA: TGTGCCAGCAGCTCTGCCAGGGACAGGGCGAAGGGTGAGCAGTTCTTC. The encoded protein is CASSSARDRAKGEQFF. The J gene is TRBJ2-1, the V gene TRBV7-8, with 9 nucleotides matching TRBD1. Germline V gene sequence: CDR1 SGHVS, CDR2 FQNEAQ. CDR3 length: 16 amino acids. V lost 4 bases and J lost 9; bases outside the gene matches: 13.